A selection of T cell receptor beta chains follows, all from one sample in a study of blood T cell repertoires in COVID-19. TCRdb's table, derived via immunoSEQ multiplex PCR, lists solely in-frame clones and lacks some. The table lists tens of thousands of clones, roughly 89% of them singletons, with approximately 6.3% in the top ten. The specimen sequenced was peripheral blood. The source is a woman of 80 years or more with active COVID-19. CDR3s include the opening cysteine and the closing phenylalanine or tryptophan. D genes are given only for firm matches. Only part of the rows carry a size: once, few, many, or a class if the clone is expanded.

TRBV19	.	.	TRBJ2-2	TGTGCCAGTAAAAGAGGGGGGGCGACCGGGGAGCTGTTTTTT	CASKRGGATGELFF
TRBV4-2	.	.	TRBJ2-1	TGTGCCAGCAGCCAAGATCTGCGGGATTTCTACAATGAGCAGTTCTTC	CASSQDLRDFYNEQFF
TRBV5-6	TRBD1	.	TRBJ1-4	TGTGCCAGCAGCTTCCTTACAGGGGCCTTCGCTGCAACTAATGAAAAACTGTTTTTT	CASSFLTGAFAATNEKLFF
TRBV5-1	.	.	TRBJ2-7	TGCGCCAGCAACCCCGGTGACTCCTACGAGCAGTACTTC	CASNPGDSYEQYF
TRBV7-9	TRBD2	.	TRBJ2-7	TGTGCCAGCAGCTTACGGGGGGGGCGGGGGACCTCCTACGAGCAGTACTTC	CASSLRGGRGTSYEQYF
TRBV7-7	.	few	TRBJ2-2	TGTGCTAGCAGCTTATACACACCTACCCCCGGCGGCACCGGGGAGCTGTTTTTT	CASSLYTPTPGGTGELFF
TRBV6-5	TRBD1	.	TRBJ1-2	TGTGCCAGCAGTACAGGGGCCTATGGCTACACCTTC	CASSTGAYGYTF
TRBV30	.	.	TRBJ2-7	TGTGCCTGGAGAGGCCAGGGGACGATTCTCGGATTATACGAGCAGTACTTC	CAWRGQGTILGLYEQYF
TRBV7-8	.	.	TRBJ1-3	TGTGCCAGCAGCCAGGTGGGGGCGAACACCATATATTTT	CASSQVGANTIYF
TRBV3-1/TRBV3-2	TRBD1	.	TRBJ1-6	TGTGCCAGCAGCCAAGCCGGGACAGGGAAAGTACCCCTCCACTTT	CASSQAGTGKVPLHF
TRBV27	TRBD1	.	TRBJ1-6	TGTGCCAGCAGTTCGGACAGGGTTAATTCACCCCTCCACTTT	CASSSDRVNSPLHF
TRBV11-2	.	.	TRBJ2-7	TGTGCCAGCAGCTTAGCATTAGGGAGCAGGAACTACGAGCAGTACTTC	CASSLALGSRNYEQYF
TRBV10-3	TRBD1	.	TRBJ1-1	TGTGCCATCAGTGCTGGGACAGGGGTGGCTGAAGCTTTCTTT	CAISAGTGVAEAFF
TRBV5-1	.	.	TRBJ2-2	TGCGCCAGCAGCTTGGGGATTCAGGCGAACACCGGGGAGCTGTTTTTT	CASSLGIQANTGELFF
TRBV28	TRBD1	.	TRBJ1-4	TGTGCCAGCAGTTTAGGGGGACAGGTTAATGAAAAACTGTTTTTT	CASSLGGQVNEKLFF
TRBV7-2	.	.	TRBJ1-2	TGTGCCAGCAGCTTAGGACAGCTCTATGGCTACACCTTC	CASSLGQLYGYTF
TRBV12-3/TRBV12-4	TRBD2	.	TRBJ2-3	TGTGCCAGCAGTTCCGGGACTAGGGTGCAGTATTTT	CASSSGTRVQYF
TRBV18	.	.	TRBJ2-7	TGTGCCAGCTCACCAGGAGTGACAGTATCCTACGAGCAGTACTTC	CASSPGVTVSYEQYF
TRBV5-1	TRBD1	few	TRBJ2-7	TGCGCCAGCAGCGCTGGACAGGGGTTGAGCTACGAGCAGTACTTC	CASSAGQGLSYEQYF
TRBV14	TRBD1	few	TRBJ1-5	TGTGCCAGCAGCCAATCGACAGGGAGTAATCAGCCCCAGCATTTT	CASSQSTGSNQPQHF
TRBV5-8	TRBD2	.	TRBJ2-3	TGTGCCAGCAGCTTGGGACTAGCGGGACGCACAGATACGCAGTATTTT	CASSLGLAGRTDTQYF
TRBV5-1	TRBD1	.	TRBJ1-4	TGCGCCAGCACCCGACAGGGCGAAGCTAATGAAAAACTGTTTTTT	CASTRQGEANEKLFF
TRBV6-5	.	.	TRBJ1-2	TGTGCCATCTCCTACTTCGGTCCTGGCTACACCTTC	CAISYFGPGYTF
TRBV7-8	.	.	TRBJ1-1	TGTGCCAGCAGCTCTCGACAGGTGGGGGACACTGAAGCTTTCTTT	CASSSRQVGDTEAFF
TRBV5-4	TRBD1	.	TRBJ1-2	TGTGCCAGCAGCCCGGGACAGACCCAACACTATGGCTACACCTTC	CASSPGQTQHYGYTF
TRBV7-2	.	.	TRBJ2-6	TGTGCCAGCAGCTTAAGGCTAGGCTTTACTTCTGGGGCCAACGTCCTGACTTTC	CASSLRLGFTSGANVLTF
TRBV12-1	.	.	TRBJ1-5	TGTGCCAGCAGCTTTGAGTGTTGGAGGGGCCACAATCAGCCCCAGCATTTT	CASSFECWRGHNQPQHF
TRBV6-2/TRBV6-3	TRBD2	.	TRBJ2-1	TGTGCCAGCAGTAGTAGCGGGGGGAGGCTCAATGAGCAGTTCTTC	CASSSSGGRLNEQFF
TRBV7-7	TRBD2	.	TRBJ2-1	TGTGCTAGCAGCCTCAGCGGGACCCCCTACAATGAGCAGTTCTTC	CASSLSGTPYNEQFF
TRBV2	.	.	TRBJ2-3	TGTGCCAGCAGTGAAGGTGGGGGCCCGATCACAGATACGCAGTATTTT	CASSEGGGPITDTQYF
TRBV7-8	TRBD2	.	TRBJ2-7	TGTGCCAGCAGCTTAGCGCCCTGGGAGCGGGGGATATACGAGCAGTACTTC	CASSLAPWERGIYEQYF
TRBV7-9	TRBD1	.	TRBJ1-4	TGTGCCAGCAGCTTATCAACAGGGGCTGAAAAACTGTTTTTT	CASSLSTGAEKLFF
TRBV13	.	once	TRBJ2-3	TGTGCCAGCAGCCTCTCTGCCGGTGGTAGCACAGATACGCAGTATTTT	CASSLSAGGSTDTQYF
TRBV7-2	.	once	TRBJ1-4	TGTGCCAGCAGCTTAGTGGGGCTGCGTGGGGGCTTAGGAGAAAAACTGTTTTTT	CASSLVGLRGGLGEKLFF
TRBV19	TRBD1	.	TRBJ1-2	TGTGCCAGTAATGAGAGGGGGCGAGTATATGGCTACACCTTC	CASNERGRVYGYTF
TRBV5-6	.	.	TRBJ1-1	TGTGCCAGCAGCTTCGGAGTCACTGAAGCTTTCTTT	CASSFGVTEAFF
TRBV4-1	TRBD1	.	TRBJ1-2	TGCGCCAGCAGCCCCACCTTCACGACAGGGCAAGGCTACACCTTC	CASSPTFTTGQGYTF
TRBV11-3	TRBD2	.	TRBJ2-7	TGTGCCAGCAGCCTTAGCGGGGGCCTCTACGAGCAGTACTTC	CASSLSGGLYEQYF
TRBV9	.	.	TRBJ2-3	TGTGCCAGCAAAGCCAGCGGTAGCACAGATACGCAGTATTTT	CASKASGSTDTQYF
TRBV6-2/TRBV6-3	TRBD1	.	TRBJ2-7	TGTGCCAGCAGTTACTCGAAACCACCGGGACAGGGTACCTACGAGCAGTACTTC	CASSYSKPPGQGTYEQYF
TRBV6-5	.	once	TRBJ1-2	TGTGCCAGCAGCAAGGACAGTCTGGGGCATGGCTACACCTTC	CASSKDSLGHGYTF
TRBV7-9	TRBD2	.	TRBJ2-5	TGTGCCAGCAGCTTAGGGAGCGGGGGGGCGTCGGAGACCCAGTACTTC	CASSLGSGGASETQYF
TRBV11-2	TRBD1	.	TRBJ2-7	TGTGCCAGCAGCTTAGGTTCAGTCAGGGGGCACGAGCAGTACTTC	CASSLGSVRGHEQYF
TRBV6-2/TRBV6-3	.	.	TRBJ1-2	TGTGCCAGCAGCCGAAACACCAGGCTTAACTATGGCTACACCTTC	CASSRNTRLNYGYTF
TRBV13	.	.	TRBJ2-5	TGTGCCAGCAGCTTAAATGCGAGGGAGACCCAGTACTTC	CASSLNARETQYF
TRBV12-5	.	.	TRBJ2-2	TGTGCTAGTGGTCGGGAGTCCGGGGAGCTGTTTTTT	CASGRESGELFF
TRBV6-2/TRBV6-3	TRBD1	.	TRBJ2-3	TGTGCCAGCAGTTTAGGGACAGGGGATACAGATACGCAGTATTTT	CASSLGTGDTDTQYF
TRBV19	TRBD2	once	TRBJ2-1	TGTGCCAGTAGTAAGGGACTAGCGGGGGATAGTATAGGGCAGTTCTTC	CASSKGLAGDSIGQFF
TRBV7-3	TRBD1	.	TRBJ1-2	TGTGCCAGCAGCTTAACCGGACAGGGGGGGTTTGGCTACACCTTC	CASSLTGQGGFGYTF
TRBV6-4	.	.	TRBJ1-2	TGTGCCAGCAGTGCCCAAGGGGGGGGCTATGGCTACACCTTC	CASSAQGGGYGYTF
TRBV29-1	TRBD1	.	TRBJ2-7	TGCAGCGTTGAAGGGATACAGGGGGGAAGGGAGCAGTACTTC	CSVEGIQGGREQYF
TRBV6-2/TRBV6-3	.	.	TRBJ1-2	TGTGCCAGCAGTTATCAGGGGATGGGCTACACCTTC	CASSYQGMGYTF
TRBV7-9	TRBD1	.	TRBJ1-2	TGTGCCAGCAGCTCAGCAGGGGGAACGGGCTATGGCTACACCTTC	CASSSAGGTGYGYTF
TRBV3-1/TRBV3-2	.	.	TRBJ1-6	TGTGCCAGCAGCCAACTGCAGGGGAATTCACCCCTCCACTTT	CASSQLQGNSPLHF
TRBV5-1	TRBD1	.	TRBJ2-1	TGCGCCAGCAGCCCAACGACAGGGGCGGTATTCGGGCAGTTCTTC	CASSPTTGAVFGQFF